The 21 T cell receptor beta chains reported below all come from one sample, sequenced in a study of beta chain features in type 1 diabetes. The study reverse transcribed the entire isolated RNA, so it sequenced expressed TCRB transcripts. The method was immunoSEQ multiplex PCR; TCRdb's version includes in-frame clones alone and lacks a portion of them. The top ten clones hold 0.053% of a sample with around 250,000 clones, about 70% of them seen once. The sample taken for sequencing was naive CD4+ T cells from blood. These receptors all stem from a man aged 25-45 years in good health.

This clone was detected only a few times. The rearrangement links TRBV30 to TRBJ1-1; D not resolved. V lost 5 bases, J lost 6 bases, and 10 bases lay in between. The CDR3 is made up of 11 amino acids. Germline V gives CDR1 GTSNPN, CDR2 SVGIG (reference sequence). This chain's CDR3 is CAWYRASEAFF. The DNA for the CDR3 is TGTGCCTGGTATCGGGCGTCTGAAGCTTTCTTT.

This chain joins TRBV7-2 and TRBJ2-5, with a weak D call TRBD1 (5 bases). This CDR3 has 15 residues. The V gene lost 0 bases and the J gene lost 0 bases, with 8 bases spanning the gap. Germline CDR1 is SGHTA and CDR2 is FQGNSA. CDR3 protein: CASSLAVTDQETQYF. The CDR3 DNA reads as TGTGCCAGCAGCTTAGCGGTGACAGACCAAGAGACCCAGTACTTC.

The rearrangement uses TRBV25-1 and TRBJ2-1; no reliable D call. CDR3 length: 14 residues. V lost 2 bases to trimming and J lost 9 bases, with 14 bases between them. CDR1 and CDR2 from the germline V gene are MGHDK and SYGVNS. CDR3 bases: TGTGCCAGCAGTGAACCCAACCCCCCCGCTGAGCAGTTCTTC. Translated: CASSEPNPPAEQFF.

The chain couples TRBV2 to TRBJ2-3, with D possibly TRBD2 on 5 matching bases. Germline V CDR1 and CDR2: SNHLY, FYNNEI. The CDR3 contains 16 residues. V was pared by 1 base and J by 1 base, with 12 bases between. The CDR3 coding sequence is TGTGCCAGCAGTGAAGTGGCGAGGGCGCGCACAGATACGCAGTATTTT. Its translation is CASSEVARARTDTQYF.

In this sample, this clone turned up a few times. The V gene is TRBV29-1, the J gene TRBJ2-5, with D maybe TRBD1 (5 bases). The V and J ends lost 2 bases and 5 bases respectively, with 12 bases between them. This CDR3 is 13 amino acids long. Germline-derived CDR1 and CDR2 are SQVTM and ANQGSEA. In DNA form, the CDR3 reads TGCAGCGTTGAATCTGGGGCTTGGGAGACCCAGTACTTC. This translates into CSVESGAWETQYF.

A single count supports this clone. The rearrangement links TRBV13 to TRBJ2-7, with 9 bases fitting TRBD1. The junction had 1 base not matched to a gene; V was cut back by 4 bases and J by 3 bases. CDR1 and CDR2 (germline): PRHDT, FYEKMQ (reference sequence). The CDR3 runs 13 residues. Here the CDR3 DNA reads TGTGCCAGCAGCTGGGGACAGGGCTACGAGCAGTACTTC. Protein product: CASSWGQGYEQYF.

This clone was detected once. The J gene is TRBJ2-1, the V gene TRBV7-9, with 7 bases that match TRBD2. The germline V gene encodes CDR1 SEHNR and CDR2 FQNEAQ (reference sequence). V lost 5 bases and J lost 3; bases outside the gene matches: 7. The CDR3 is made up of 15 amino acids. DNA for the CDR3: TGTGCCAGCAGCCCTAGCGGCTTAAGCTACAATGAGCAGTTCTTC. It encodes CASSPSGLSYNEQFF.

This chain connects TRBV27 to TRBJ1-5, with D possibly matching TRBD1 (6 bases). In germline, CDR1 is MNHEY, CDR2 SMNVEV (reference sequence). V was cut by 7 bases and J by 2 bases, with 12 bases left in between. This CDR3 region has 14 residues. The CDR3 region is CASKTSGGNQPQHF. The CDR3 coding sequence is TGTGCCAGCAAAACATCAGGGGGCAATCAGCCCCAGCATTTT.

CDR3 in DNA: TGCAGTGCTCCAGAAGGCTACGAGCAGTACTTC. It yields the protein CSAPEGYEQYF. This rearrangement joins TRBV20-1 to TRBJ2-7; no definite D call. The CDR3 loop spans 11 amino acids. V was trimmed by 5 bases and J by 3 bases, leaving 8 bases between them. The V gene's germline CDR1 is DFQATT and CDR2 SNEGSKA (reference sequence).

The chain is built from TRBV2 and TRBJ2-5; TRBD1 matches 10 bases. Trimming cost V 5 bases and J 6 bases; bases outside gene matches: 3. The CDR3 is made up of 13 amino acids. In germline, CDR1 is SNHLY, CDR2 FYNNEI. The CDR3 DNA reads as TGTGCCAGCAGTTGGGACAGGGGAAAGACCCAGTACTTC. Its protein is CASSWDRGKTQYF.

V is TRBV9 and J is TRBJ1-2, with D uncertain. The germline CDR1 and CDR2 sequences are SGDLS and YYNGEE. The CDR3 runs 13 residues. The V gene lost 0 bases and the J gene lost 6 bases, with 9 bases spanning the gap. The CDR3, as DNA: TGTGCCAGCAGCGTAGACTTGGAGGATGGCTACACCTTC. Amino acid sequence: CASSVDLEDGYTF. The full variable domain, completed using reference TRBV9 and TRBJ1-2, is DSGVTQTPKHLITATGQRVTLRCSPRSGDLSVYWYQQSLDQGLQFLIQYYNGEERAKGNILERFSAQQFPDLHSELNLSSLELGDSALYFCASSVDLEDGYTFGSGTRLTVV.

CDR3 DNA sequence: TGCAGTGGGCGGGCCCCCAATGAGCAGTTCTTC. It yields the protein CSGRAPNEQFF. The chain is built from TRBV20-1 and TRBJ2-1; a possible D gene is TRBD2 (5 bases). Trimming removed 7 bases at V and 6 bases at J, with 10 bases between. CDR1 is DFQATT and CDR2 is SNEGSKA in the germline V gene (reference sequence). The length of the CDR3 is 11 residues.

The chain employs TRBV2 and TRBJ2-1, with D uncertain. The V gene lost 6 bases and the J gene lost 7 bases, with 10 bases spanning the gap. In germline, CDR1 is SNHLY, CDR2 FYNNEI. The CDR3 covers 12 residues. CDR3 in DNA: TGTGCCAGCAGGCTTCTAAGTAATGAGCAGTTCTTC. It codes for CASRLLSNEQFF.

The chain combines TRBV20-1 with TRBJ2-7; no clear D gene. The CDR3 contains 11 residues. CDR1 DFQATT and CDR2 SNEGSKA come from the germline V gene (reference sequence). V lost 3 bases and J 7 bases, leaving 10 bases between the germline ends. The CDR3 is CSARYDWEQYF. The CDR3 coding sequence is TGCAGTGCTAGGTACGACTGGGAGCAGTACTTC.

This chain links TRBV29-1 with TRBJ2-5; possibly TRBD1 for D (5 bases). The J call may be faulty, since TRBJ2-7 better matches the DNA end. This CDR3 is built from 11 residues. The germline V gene has CDR1 SQVTM and CDR2 ANQGSEA. The CDR3 loop is CSGGHLYEQYF. The DNA of the CDR3 is TGCAGCGGTGGACACCTCTACGAGCAGTACTTC.

The chain couples TRBV30 to TRBJ1-1; maybe TRBD1 (5 bases). V was clipped by 4 bases and J by 9 bases, with 18 bases between them. From germline, CDR1 is GTSNPN and CDR2 SVGIG (reference sequence). This CDR3 contains 13 residues. The CDR3 region is CAWNPQGVGQAFF. The CDR3 bases are TGTGCCTGGAACCCCCAGGGTGTCGGGCAAGCTTTCTTT.

In DNA form, the CDR3 reads TGTGCCAGCTCACCACAGACAGGGGCCACAGATACGCAGTATTTT. It codes for CASSPQTGATDTQYF. The J gene is TRBJ2-3, the V gene TRBV18; 8 bases fit TRBD1. Germline loops: CDR1 KGHSH, CDR2 LQKENI. CDR3 length: 15 amino acids. Trimming at V came to 1 base and at J to 2 bases, leaving 2 bases not matched to a gene.

This chain links TRBV2 with TRBJ2-5; 7 positions agree with TRBD2. Germline assignment: CDR1 SNHLY and CDR2 FYNNEI. V was pared by 4 bases and J by 5 bases, with 4 bases of the junction left unmatched. This CDR3 region has 13 residues. The CDR3 DNA follows: TGTGCCAGCAGTGTGGGGCGGGAGGAGACCCAGTACTTC. This translates into CASSVGREETQYF.

This clone was seen a handful of times. V is TRBV30 and J is TRBJ2-1; TRBD1 might be the D (6 bases). Germline loops: CDR1 GTSNPN, CDR2 SVGIG (reference sequence). V was clipped by 8 bases and J by 5 bases, with 7 bases between them. There are 10 residues in the CDR3. The CDR3 is CAGGDNEQFF. The CDR3 DNA is TGTGCCGGGGGCGACAATGAGCAGTTCTTC.

V gene TRBV30 combines with J gene TRBJ2-1; D is perhaps TRBD2 (6 bases). The germline V gene encodes CDR1 GTSNPN and CDR2 SVGIG (reference sequence). This CDR3 is 12 amino acids long. V was shortened by 3 bases and J by 7 bases, with 10 bases between the two germline ends. CDR3 loop: CAWSGSKNEQFF. The CDR3 DNA reads as TGTGCCTGGAGCGGGAGTAAGAATGAGCAGTTCTTC.

This rearrangement joins TRBV29-1 to TRBJ2-7, with TRBD2 as a possible D gene (6 bases). The CDR3 runs 16 residues. The V end was cut by 6 bases, the J end by 6 bases, with 27 bases between. The germline V gene has CDR1 SQVTM and CDR2 ANQGSEA. The CDR3: CSVAKDPGLVIGEQYF. CDR3 DNA sequence: TGCAGCGTAGCCAAGGACCCGGGACTCGTGATAGGCGAGCAGTACTTC.